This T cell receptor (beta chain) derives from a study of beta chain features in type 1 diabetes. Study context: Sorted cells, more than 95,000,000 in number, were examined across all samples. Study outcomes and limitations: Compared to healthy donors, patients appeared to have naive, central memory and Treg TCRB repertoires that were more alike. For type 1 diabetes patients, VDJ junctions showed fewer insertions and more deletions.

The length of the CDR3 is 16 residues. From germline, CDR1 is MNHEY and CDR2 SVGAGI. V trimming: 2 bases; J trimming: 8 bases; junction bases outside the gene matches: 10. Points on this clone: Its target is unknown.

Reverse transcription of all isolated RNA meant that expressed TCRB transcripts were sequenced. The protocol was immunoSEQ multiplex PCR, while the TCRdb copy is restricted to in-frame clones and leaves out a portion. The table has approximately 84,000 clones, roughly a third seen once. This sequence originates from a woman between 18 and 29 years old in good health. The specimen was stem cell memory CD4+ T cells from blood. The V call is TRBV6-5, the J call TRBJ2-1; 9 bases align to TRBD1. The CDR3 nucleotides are TGTGCCAGCAGTTACAGCCGGACAGGGGTTGGCGATGAGCAGTTCTTC. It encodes CASSYSRTGVGDEQFF.